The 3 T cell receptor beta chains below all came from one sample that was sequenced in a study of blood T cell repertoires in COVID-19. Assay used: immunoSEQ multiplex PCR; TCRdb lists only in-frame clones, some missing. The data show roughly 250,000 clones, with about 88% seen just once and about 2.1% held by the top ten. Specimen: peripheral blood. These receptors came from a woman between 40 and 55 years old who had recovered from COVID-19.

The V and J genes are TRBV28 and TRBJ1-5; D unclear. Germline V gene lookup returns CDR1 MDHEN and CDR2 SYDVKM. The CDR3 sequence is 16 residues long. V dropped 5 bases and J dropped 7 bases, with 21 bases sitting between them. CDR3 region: CASSPSGEGSGQPQHF. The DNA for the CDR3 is TGTGCCAGCAGTCCCAGCGGGGAGGGAAGTGGGCAGCCCCAGCATTTT.

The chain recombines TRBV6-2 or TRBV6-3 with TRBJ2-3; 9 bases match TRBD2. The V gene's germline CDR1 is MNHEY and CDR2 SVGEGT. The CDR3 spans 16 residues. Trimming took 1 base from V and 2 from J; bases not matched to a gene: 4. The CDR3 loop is CASSYYGLANTDTQYF. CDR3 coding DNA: TGTGCCAGCAGTTACTATGGACTAGCGAACACAGATACGCAGTATTTT.

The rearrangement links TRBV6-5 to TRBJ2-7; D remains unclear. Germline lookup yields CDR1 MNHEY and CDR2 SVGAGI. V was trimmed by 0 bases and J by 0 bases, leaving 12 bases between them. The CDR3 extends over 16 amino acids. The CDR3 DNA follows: TGTGCCAGCAGTTACTCCCGGCAGGTGAACTCCTACGAGCAGTACTTC. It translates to CASSYSRQVNSYEQYF.